A single sample is the source of the 6 T cell receptor beta chains below, sequenced in a study of T cells in Graves' hyperthyroidism and ophthalmopathy. RNA transcripts served as the template for amplifying TCR beta CDR3 regions. HTBI primers drove first-round RT-PCR of the TCR CDR3. TCRdb processed the multiplex PCR reads anew with MiXCR; each CDR3 protein has one entry. The sample has 600,000 to 700,000 distinct CDR3 sequences, about 15% seen once. The sequenced sample consisted of blood. These receptors originate from a woman aged 40 to 49 with Graves' ophthalmopathy.

The V and J genes are TRBV20-1 and TRBJ2-2; 7 positions match TRBD2. Per germline, CDR1 DFQATT and CDR2 SNEGSKA (reference sequence). The CDR3 extends over 13 amino acids. Trimming took 7 bases from V and 0 from J; bases not matched to a gene: 2. The CDR3 loop reads CSGSGANTGELFF. The CDR3 bases are TGCAGTGGCAGCGGGGCGAACACCGGGGAGCTGTTTTTT.

This clonotype was seen repeatedly, ten times or more. The gene calls are TRBV28 and TRBJ2-7; 12 bases align to TRBD2. After removal of 1 base from V and 3 bases from J, the junction contained 16 bases not matched to a gene. Germline CDR1 is MDHEN and CDR2 is SYDVKM. The CDR3 sequence is 20 residues long. The CDR3 DNA sequence: TGTGCCAGCAGTTTATCTTCTTTGGGGCTAGCGGGAGGGCCACGCTACGAGCAGTACTTC. Its protein is CASSLSSLGLAGGPRYEQYF. Together with reference TRBV28 and TRBJ2-7, the CDR3 gives the full variable domain: DVKVTQSSRYLVKRTGEKVFLECVQDMDHENMFWYRQDPGLGLRLIYFSYDVKMKEKGDIPEGYSVSREKKERFSLILESASTNQTSMYLCASSLSSLGLAGGPRYEQYFGPGTRLTVT.

This chain connects TRBV12-3 or TRBV12-4 to TRBJ2-7; D unresolved. V was clipped by 4 bases and J by 2 bases, with 12 bases between them. This CDR3 spans 14 amino acids. The CDR3 DNA follows: TGTGCCAGCAGTTCCTCCCTAGGCCCCTACGAGCAGTACTTC. This gives the protein CASSSSLGPYEQYF.

This clonotype was observed at least ten times. The CDR3 nucleotides read TGTGCCAGCAGTCCCCAGGGGGGGGGGGGGTTGGAGACCCAGTACTTC. This encodes CASSPQGGGGLETQYF. The V gene is TRBV12-3 or TRBV12-4, the J gene TRBJ2-5; D may correspond to TRBD1 or TRBD2 (7 bases each). V gave up 5 bases and J gave up 5 bases, with 21 bases separating them. The CDR3 length is 16 residues.

This clonotype was observed at least ten times. This chain joins TRBV12-3 or TRBV12-4 and TRBJ2-2; unclear D gene. Trimming removed 6 bases at V and 7 bases at J, with 3 bases between. This CDR3 has 10 residues. CDR3 bases: TGTGCCAGCAGCCACGGGGAGCTGTTTTTT. Its translation: CASSHGELFF.

Ten or more counts support this clonotype. The J gene is TRBJ1-5, the V gene TRBV11-1, with 9 bases fitting TRBD1. V gave up 1 base and J gave up 2 bases; unmatched junction bases: 3. The length of the CDR3 is 16 residues. Germline CDR1 is SGHAT and CDR2 is FQDESV (reference sequence). The CDR3 here is CASSLDGQGRNQPQHF. Here the CDR3 DNA reads TGTGCCAGCAGCTTAGACGGACAGGGGCGCAATCAGCCCCAGCATTTT.